This T cell receptor (beta chain) was identified during a study of blood T cell repertoires in COVID-19. Study context: COVID-19 samples, acute and convalescent, were from the United States, Italy and Spain. Nucleic acid was either cDNA or gDNA, and it came from T cells, B-cell-depleted T cells, or PBMCs.

How the authors handled the data: Estimated nucleated cell counts came from reference gene primer amplification. TCRdb's table, derived via immunoSEQ multiplex PCR, lists solely in-frame clones and lacks some. D and trimming were read from the DNA, whereas the V and J calls and clone size are those reported in that table. This sample yields approximately 190,000 clones, of which around nine tenths are seen a single time; approximately 0.5% belongs to the top ten. Germline CDR1 MNHEY, CDR2 SMNVEV (reference sequence). V lost 7 bases to trimming and J lost 5 bases; unmatched junction nucleotides: 10. The CDR3 is 18 amino acids.

This TCR came from a man in his fifties with acute or convalescent COVID-19. What was sequenced was peripheral blood. This rearrangement joins TRBV27 to TRBJ2-2; 16 bases line up with TRBD2. As DNA, the CDR3 is TGTGCCAGCACCGGAATCGGGACTAGCGGGAGGGCTACCGGGGAGCTGTTTTTT. Translating gives CASTGIGTSGRATGELFF.